Listed here are 17 T cell receptor beta chains from one sample, sequenced in a study of cytomegalovirus exposure and HLA in healthy donors. Both 60 Vbeta primers and 13 Jbeta primers went into the PCR. TCRdb's table, derived via immunoSEQ multiplex PCR, lists solely in-frame clones and lacks some. The sample has about 98,000 clones; about 70% are singletons. Sequencing was performed on PBMCs. These receptors were taken from a human donor in good health.

The chain uses TRBV18 and TRBJ1-1; 7 bases line up with TRBD1. The CDR3 is 15 amino acids. The germline V gene encodes CDR1 KGHSH and CDR2 LQKENI. J lost 1 base, V lost 6 bases, and 8 bases had no gene match. The CDR3 DNA reads as TGTGCCAGCTCCCCAACAGGGGCGGAGAACACTGAAGCTTTCTTT. Its protein product is CASSPTGAENTEAFF.

V is TRBV6-1 and J is TRBJ2-1, with no clear D. The germline V gene has CDR1 MNHNS and CDR2 SASEGT. CDR3 length: 12 amino acids. Deletions cut 6 bases from V and 2 bases from J, with 5 bases between. The DNA of the CDR3 is TGTGCCAGCAGCGTAACCTACAATGAGCAGTTCTTC. Its translation: CASSVTYNEQFF.

CDR3 bases: TGCAGCGCCCTCGGGGGGGCTACAGATACGCAGTATTTT. It specifies CSALGGATDTQYF. The chain links TRBV29-1 to TRBJ2-3; 8 bases align to TRBD2. CDR1 and CDR2 from the germline V gene are SQVTM and ANQGSEA. Trimming at V came to 7 bases and at J to 3 bases, leaving 6 bases not matched to a gene. The CDR3 consists of 13 residues.

The rearrangement uses TRBV20-1 and TRBJ2-3; no clear D. The CDR3 contains 11 residues. V was cut by 2 bases and J by 5 bases, with 5 bases left in between. Looked up from germline, CDR1 is DFQATT and CDR2 is SNEGSKA (reference sequence). The DNA for the CDR3 is TGCAGTGCTAGACATTTAGATACGCAGTATTTT. Translating it yields CSARHLDTQYF.

The V gene is TRBV14, the J gene TRBJ2-7; the D gene is possibly TRBD1 (5 bases). The CDR3 loop spans 14 amino acids. V was cut by 4 bases and J by 0 bases, with 10 bases left in between. The germline V gene has CDR1 SGHDN and CDR2 FVKESK. The CDR3 coding sequence is TGTGCCAGCAGCCCTTGGGGCGACTCCTACGAGCAGTACTTC. This sequence encodes CASSPWGDSYEQYF.

This clone was counted at least ten times. The chain uses TRBV19 and TRBJ1-1; D is possibly TRBD1 (6 bases). The CDR3 totals 14 residues. Per the germline V gene, CDR1 is LNHDA and CDR2 is SQIVND (reference sequence). With 3 bases removed from V and 3 bases from J, the gap between germline ends came to 11 bases. The CDR3 loop reads CASSIWGLDTEAFF. The CDR3 coding sequence is TGTGCCAGTAGTATTTGGGGGCTCGACACTGAAGCTTTCTTT.

The rearrangement links TRBV7-2 to TRBJ2-5, with TRBD2 identical over 10 bases. J was trimmed by 5 bases and V by 7 bases; bases with no gene match: 7. This CDR3 has 14 amino acids. The germline V gene encodes CDR1 SGHTA and CDR2 FQGNSA. DNA for the CDR3: TGTGCCAGCATCGTAGCGGGAGGAGGTGAGACCCAGTACTTC. Protein product: CASIVAGGGETQYF. Supplemented by reference TRBV7-2 and TRBJ2-5, the full variable domain reads GAGVSQSPSNKVTEKGKDVELRCDPISGHTALYWYRQSLGQGLEFLIYFQGNSAPDKSGLPSDRFSAERTGGSVSTLTIQRTQQEDSAVYLCASIVAGGGETQYFGPGTRLLVL.

The chain couples TRBV27 to TRBJ2-7, with D possibly being TRBD2 (7 bases). CDR3 length equals 14 residues. Germline V gene sequence: CDR1 MNHEY, CDR2 SMNVEV (reference sequence). V was shortened by 6 bases and J by 3 bases, with 15 bases between the two germline ends. CDR3 sequence (DNA): TGTGCCAGCAGGAGGGGGGGATCGGTCTACGAGCAGTACTTC. Translated, it gives CASRRGGSVYEQYF.

The count of this clone is one. V gene TRBV7-6 combines with J gene TRBJ2-3; 10 bases match TRBD2. CDR3 length equals 15 residues. Trimming removed 2 bases from V and 11 bases from J; junction bases left unmatched: 10. Germline CDR1 SGHVS, CDR2 FNYEAQ. CDR3 residues: CASSLSASGGVRQYF. In DNA, the CDR3 is TGTGCCAGCAGCTTATCTGCTAGCGGGGGAGTACGGCAGTATTTT.

The chain's CDR3 is CASSYSTSYEQYF. In DNA, the CDR3 is TGTGCCAGCAGTTACTCGACTTCCTACGAGCAGTACTTC. The gene calls are TRBV6-5 and TRBJ2-7; no firm D call. The CDR3 contains 13 residues. Trimming removed 0 bases from V and 1 base from J, with 4 bases in between. Germline CDR1 is MNHEY and CDR2 is SVGAGI.

This chain uses TRBV10-2 with TRBJ2-7, with 7 bases fitting TRBD1. CDR3 length equals 19 residues. The junction had 21 bases not matched to a gene; V was cut back by 1 base and J by 6 bases. Germline loops: CDR1 WSHSY, CDR2 SAAADI. The CDR3, as DNA: TGCGCCAGCAGTGAGTTTAATGACAGGGCCCCTCTTCCACGCCGCGAGCAGTACTTC. Protein product: CASSEFNDRAPLPRREQYF.

This clone was seen more than once but under ten times. The genes are TRBV11-3 and TRBJ1-2, with 7 positions matching TRBD1. This CDR3 is built from 14 residues. J was trimmed by 6 bases and V by 2 bases; bases with no gene match: 6. Germline-derived CDR1 and CDR2 are SGHNT and YENEEA. CDR3 in DNA: TGTGCCAGCAGCTTAACCGCCCAGGGGGATGGCTACACCTTC. The encoded protein is CASSLTAQGDGYTF.

The CDR3 DNA reads TGTGCCAGCAGCACCCGTCTAGCGGGAGAAGAGACCCAGTACTTC. This translates into CASSTRLAGEETQYF. The chain employs TRBV11-3 and TRBJ2-5, with 10 bases identical to TRBD2. This CDR3 contains 15 residues. V lost 5 bases, J lost 3 bases, and 6 bases stayed unmatched. From germline, CDR1 is SGHNT and CDR2 YENEEA.

The chain uses TRBV18 and TRBJ2-3; 9 bases are a match to TRBD2. Germline assignment: CDR1 KGHSH and CDR2 LQKENI. CDR3 length equals 15 residues. J was trimmed by 2 bases and V by 4 bases; bases with no gene match: 4. CDR3 in DNA: TGTGCCAGCTCACAAGCGGGGGGACCCACAGATACGCAGTATTTT. This gives the protein CASSQAGGPTDTQYF.

The chain is built from TRBV7-9 and TRBJ2-1; 10 bases are a match to TRBD2. The CDR3 runs 15 residues. Germline trimming cut 6 bases from V and 6 bases from J; bases unmatched to any gene: 8. Germline CDR1 SEHNR, CDR2 FQNEAQ (reference sequence). The CDR3 here is CASRPGTSAGNEQFF. As DNA, the CDR3 is TGTGCCAGCAGGCCCGGGACTAGCGCCGGCAATGAGCAGTTCTTC.

This chain connects TRBV10-3 to TRBJ2-5, with D possibly matching TRBD2 (5 bases). The closer fit of TRBJ2-7 to the DNA end suggests the J call may be wrong. The CDR3 has 14 amino acids. The germline CDR1 and CDR2 sequences are ENHRY and SYGVKD. The DNA of the CDR3 is TGTGCCATCAGTAACCCCGGACGGAGGAACGAGCAGTACTTC. This translates into CAISNPGRRNEQYF.

The chain employs TRBV13 and TRBJ2-5; TRBD1 agrees at 7 bases. CDR3 size: 13 residues. Per germline, CDR1 PRHDT and CDR2 FYEKMQ (reference sequence). With 5 bases clipped from V and 1 base from J, the junction kept 1 base outside the gene matches. The CDR3 nucleotides read TGTGCCAGCAGCCGGGACAGCCAAGAGACCCAGTACTTC. Protein: CASSRDSQETQYF.